The 2 T cell receptor beta chains below all came from one sample that was sequenced in a study. MiXCR, run by TCRdb on the 5' RACE reads, gives a single entry per CDR3 protein. The repertoire holds about 57,000 distinct CDR3 sequences, 28% seen once, with more than 3% in the top ten. The sequenced sample was tumor-infiltrating memory CD4+ T cells sorted from the breast tumor. Indicated subset: memory CD4+ T cells, CD4+CD45RO+CD25-. These receptors originate from a female donor with breast cancer.

The chain is built from TRBV2 and TRBJ2-1, with 8 positions matching TRBD2. Germline V CDR1 and CDR2: SNHLY, FYNNEI. With V trimmed by 6 bases and J by 4 bases, 8 bases remained unmatched. CDR3 length: 15 amino acids. In DNA, the CDR3 is TGTGCCAGCAGAAGCGGTGGCGGGAGGTACAATGAGCAGTTCTTC. As protein: CASRSGGGRYNEQFF.

The chain combines TRBV7-2 with TRBJ2-3, with D maybe TRBD2 (5 bases). Trimming cost V 4 bases and J 5 bases, with 10 bases left between them. Germline-derived CDR1 and CDR2 are SGHTA and FQGNSA. This CDR3 spans 13 amino acids. CDR3 region: CASSSTSVDTQYF. The CDR3 DNA reads as TGTGCCAGCAGCTCCACTAGTGTAGATACGCAGTATTTT.